This T cell receptor (beta chain) derives from a study of response to subunit inactivated influenza vaccine. Notes on the study in general: Each seasonal influenza vaccination, the authors suggested, recruits few new T cells.

A remark on this clonotype: Its antigen is unknown.

Looked up from germline, CDR1 is MNHEY and CDR2 is SVGEGT. Germline trimming cut 8 bases from V and 1 base from J; bases unmatched to any gene: 9. This CDR3 is built from 16 residues. TCRdb recomputed calls from the RT-PCR reads with MiXCR, one row per CDR3 protein. The sample has around 500,000 distinct CDR3 sequences, approximately 10% seen once; the top ten hold more than 10%. This TCR was sampled from a man between 45 and 60 years old who received an inactivated influenza vaccine. The material was PBMCs from blood, obtained roughly 6 weeks after vaccination. The gene calls are TRBV6-2 or TRBV6-3 and TRBJ2-2; 8 positions match TRBD2. The chain's CDR3 is CASGGSGRWNTGELFF. Here the CDR3 DNA reads TGTGCCAGCGGGGGGAGCGGGAGATGGAACACCGGGGAGCTGTTTTTT.